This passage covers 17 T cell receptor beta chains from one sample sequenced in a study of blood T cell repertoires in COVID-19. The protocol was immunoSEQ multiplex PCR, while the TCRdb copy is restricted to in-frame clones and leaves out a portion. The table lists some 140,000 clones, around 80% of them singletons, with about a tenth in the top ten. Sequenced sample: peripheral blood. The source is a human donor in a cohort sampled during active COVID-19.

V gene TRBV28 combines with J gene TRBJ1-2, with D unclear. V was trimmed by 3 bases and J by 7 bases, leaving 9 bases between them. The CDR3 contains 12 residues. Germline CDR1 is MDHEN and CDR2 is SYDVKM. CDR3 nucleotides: TGTGCCAGCAGTTTGAGGATAAGTGGCTACACCTTC. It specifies CASSLRISGYTF.

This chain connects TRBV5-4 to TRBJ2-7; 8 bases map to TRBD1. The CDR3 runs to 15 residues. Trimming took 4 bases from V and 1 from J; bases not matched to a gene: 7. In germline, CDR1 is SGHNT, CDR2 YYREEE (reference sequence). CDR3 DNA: TGTGCCAGCAGCCCGGACAGGGAAACATCCTACGAGCAGTACTTC. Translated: CASSPDRETSYEQYF.

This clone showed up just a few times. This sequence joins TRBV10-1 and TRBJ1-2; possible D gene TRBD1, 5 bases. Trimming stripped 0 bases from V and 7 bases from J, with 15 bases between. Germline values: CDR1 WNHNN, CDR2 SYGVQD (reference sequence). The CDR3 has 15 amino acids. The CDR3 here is CASSESTQGWSGYTF. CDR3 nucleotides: TGCGCCAGCAGTGAGTCGACTCAGGGATGGAGTGGCTACACCTTC.

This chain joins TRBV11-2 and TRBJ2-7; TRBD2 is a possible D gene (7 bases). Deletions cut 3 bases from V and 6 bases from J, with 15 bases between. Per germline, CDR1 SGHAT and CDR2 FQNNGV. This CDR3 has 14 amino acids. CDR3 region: CASSFEGGAGEQYF. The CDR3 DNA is TGTGCCAGCAGCTTTGAGGGGGGGGCGGGCGAGCAGTACTTC. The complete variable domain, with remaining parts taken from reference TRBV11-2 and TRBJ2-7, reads EAGVAQSPRYKIIEKRQSVAFWCNPISGHATLYWYQQILGQGPKLLIQFQNNGVVDDSQLPKDRFSAERLKGVDSTLKIQPAKLEDSAVYLCASSFEGGAGEQYFGPGTRLTVT.

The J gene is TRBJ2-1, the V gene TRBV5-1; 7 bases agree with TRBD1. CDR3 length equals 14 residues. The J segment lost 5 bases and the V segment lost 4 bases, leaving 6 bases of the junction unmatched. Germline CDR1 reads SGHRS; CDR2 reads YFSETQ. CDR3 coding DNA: TGCGCCAGCAGCCCAGCAGGACAGGACAATGAGCAGTTCTTC. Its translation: CASSPAGQDNEQFF.

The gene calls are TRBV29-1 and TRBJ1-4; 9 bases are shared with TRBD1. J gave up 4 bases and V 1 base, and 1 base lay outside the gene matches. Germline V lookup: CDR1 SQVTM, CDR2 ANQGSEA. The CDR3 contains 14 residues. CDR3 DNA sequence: TGCAGCGTTGAAGGGACAGGGGATAATGAAAAACTGTTTTTT. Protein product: CSVEGTGDNEKLFF.

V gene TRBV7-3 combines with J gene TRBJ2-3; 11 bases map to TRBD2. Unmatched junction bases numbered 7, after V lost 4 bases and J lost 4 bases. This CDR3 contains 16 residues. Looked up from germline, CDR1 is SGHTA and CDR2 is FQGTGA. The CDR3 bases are TGTGCCAGCAGCTCGCATAGCGGGGGGGCTTCAGATACGCAGTATTTT. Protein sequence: CASSSHSGGASDTQYF.

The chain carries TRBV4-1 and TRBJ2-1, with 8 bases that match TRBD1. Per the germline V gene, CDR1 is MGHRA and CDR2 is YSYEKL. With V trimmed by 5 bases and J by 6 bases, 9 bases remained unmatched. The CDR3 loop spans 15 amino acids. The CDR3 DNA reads TGCGCCAGCAGCATCGACAGGGGCCCCGGCAATGAGCAGTTCTTC. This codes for CASSIDRGPGNEQFF.

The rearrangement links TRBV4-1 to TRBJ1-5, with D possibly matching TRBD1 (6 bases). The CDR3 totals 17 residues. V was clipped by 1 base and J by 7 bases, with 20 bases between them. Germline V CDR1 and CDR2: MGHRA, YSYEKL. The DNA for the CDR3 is TGCGCCAGCAGCCAAGCGGGGAAAGGGGGAATAGGGCAGCCCCAGCATTTT. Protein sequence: CASSQAGKGGIGQPQHF.

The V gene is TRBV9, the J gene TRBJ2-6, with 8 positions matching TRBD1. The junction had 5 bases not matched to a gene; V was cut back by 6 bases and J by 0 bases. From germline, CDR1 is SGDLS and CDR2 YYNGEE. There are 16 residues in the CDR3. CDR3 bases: TGTGCCAGCACGGACAGGGCGGACTCTGGGGCCAACGTCCTGACTTTC. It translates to CASTDRADSGANVLTF.

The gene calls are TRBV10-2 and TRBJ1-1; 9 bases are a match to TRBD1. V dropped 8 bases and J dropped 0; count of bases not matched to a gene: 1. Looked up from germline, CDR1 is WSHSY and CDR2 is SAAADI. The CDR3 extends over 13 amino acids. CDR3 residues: CASRDRVNTEAFF. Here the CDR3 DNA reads TGCGCCAGCCGGGACAGGGTGAACACTGAAGCTTTCTTT.

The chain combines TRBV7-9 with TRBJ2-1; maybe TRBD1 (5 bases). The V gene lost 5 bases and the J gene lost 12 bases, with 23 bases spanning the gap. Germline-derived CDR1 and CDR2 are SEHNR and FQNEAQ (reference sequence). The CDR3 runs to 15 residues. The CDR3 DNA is TGTGCCAGCAGCCCTAGGCTGGGGCCCGTCATTTTGCAGTTCTTC. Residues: CASSPRLGPVILQFF. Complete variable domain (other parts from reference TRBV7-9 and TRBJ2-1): DTGVSQNPRHKITKRGQNVTFRCDPISEHNRLYWYRQTLGQGPEFLTYFQNEAQLEKSRLLSDRFSAERPKGSFSTLEIQRTEQGDSAMYLCASSPRLGPVILQFFGPGTRLTVL.

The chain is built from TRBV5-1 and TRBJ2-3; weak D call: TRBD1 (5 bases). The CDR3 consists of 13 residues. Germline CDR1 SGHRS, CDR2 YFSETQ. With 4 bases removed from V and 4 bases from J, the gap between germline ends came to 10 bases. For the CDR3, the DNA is TGCGCCAGCAGCCCACAGACAGCAGATACGCAGTATTTT. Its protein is CASSPQTADTQYF.

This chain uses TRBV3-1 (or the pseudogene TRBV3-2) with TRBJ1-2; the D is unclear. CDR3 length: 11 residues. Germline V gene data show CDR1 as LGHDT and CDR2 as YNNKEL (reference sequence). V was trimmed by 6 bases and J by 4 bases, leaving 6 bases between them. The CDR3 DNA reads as TGTGCCAGCAGGCTCGGCTATGGCTACACCTTC. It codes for CASRLGYGYTF.

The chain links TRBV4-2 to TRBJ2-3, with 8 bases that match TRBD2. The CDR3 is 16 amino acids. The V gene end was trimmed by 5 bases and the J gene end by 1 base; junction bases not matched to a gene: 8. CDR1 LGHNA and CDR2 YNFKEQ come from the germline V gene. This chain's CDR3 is CASSLSGGGRTDTQYF. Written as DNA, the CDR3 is TGTGCCAGCAGCTTATCGGGCGGGGGGCGCACAGATACGCAGTATTTT.

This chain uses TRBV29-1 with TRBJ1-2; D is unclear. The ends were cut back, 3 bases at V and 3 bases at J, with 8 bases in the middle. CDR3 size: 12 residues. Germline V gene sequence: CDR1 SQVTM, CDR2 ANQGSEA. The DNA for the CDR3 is TGCAGCGTTGAGTCGTCAGACTATGGCTACACCTTC. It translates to CSVESSDYGYTF.

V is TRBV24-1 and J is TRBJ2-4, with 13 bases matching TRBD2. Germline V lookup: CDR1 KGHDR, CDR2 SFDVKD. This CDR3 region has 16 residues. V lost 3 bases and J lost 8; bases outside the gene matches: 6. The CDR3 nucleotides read TGTGCCACCAGTGATGGACTAGCGGGGGTTAGGGACATTCAGTACTTC. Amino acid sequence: CATSDGLAGVRDIQYF.